This TCR beta chain came from a study of technical replicates of blood from a handful of donors. Generated by immunoSEQ multiplex PCR, the TCRdb table keeps only in-frame clones and is missing some. The table records roughly 40,000 clones, around 96% of them present only once. The CDR3 is 14 residues long. V lost 0 bases to trimming and J lost 5 bases, with 11 bases between them. Germline V gene sequence: CDR1 SGHRS, CDR2 YFSETQ. V and J are TRBV5-1 and TRBJ1-1; D gene unclear. This receptor was taken from a human donor in good health. The sample comprised T cells isolated from PBMCs. As DNA, the CDR3 is TGCGCCAGCAGCTTGGCACACGCCGAAACTGAAGCTTTCTTT. Its protein product is CASSLAHAETEAFF.